These 28 T cell receptor beta chains were all obtained from the same sample, sequenced in a study of blood T cell repertoires in COVID-19. Assay: immunoSEQ multiplex PCR; the TCRdb copy retains only in-frame clones and omits some. The table has about 100,000 clones, around 83% seen once. Sequenced input: peripheral blood. The receptors were gathered from a man between 65 and 85 years old with active or convalescent COVID-19.

The chain carries TRBV30 and TRBJ2-7, with D perhaps matching TRBD2 (6 bases). CDR1 and CDR2 (germline): GTSNPN, SVGIG (reference sequence). The CDR3 totals 15 residues. The V gene lost 1 base and the J gene lost 3 bases, with 16 bases spanning the gap. The CDR3 DNA reads as TGTGCCTGGAGTGCCTCTCAGGGACTCGGCTACGAGCAGTACTTC. This translates into CAWSASQGLGYEQYF.

V usage is TRBV24-1 and J usage is TRBJ1-2, with TRBD1 matching over 7 bases. Per germline, CDR1 KGHDR and CDR2 SFDVKD. The CDR3 extends over 13 amino acids. After removal of 8 bases from V and 2 bases from J, the junction contained 4 bases not matched to a gene. CDR3 loop: CATTQGENYGYTF. The CDR3 DNA reads TGTGCCACCACCCAGGGGGAGAACTATGGCTACACCTTC.

There are a few counts of this clone. The rearrangement uses TRBV21-1 and TRBJ1-6; TRBD1 was called by the table and not checked on the DNA. TRBV21-1 constitutes a pseudogene. The CDR3 has 20 amino acids. The CDR3 nucleotides read TGTGCCAGCAGCCAACGTTCCGGGACAGTGCAACTAACCTATAATTCACCCCTCCACTTT. Its translation: CASSQRSGTVQLTYNSPLHF.

The V call is TRBV5-1, the J call TRBJ2-2, with 13 positions matching TRBD2. Germline CDR1 SGHRS, CDR2 YFSETQ. The CDR3 covers 17 residues. The V segment lost 5 bases and the J segment 0 bases; nucleotides outside the gene matches: 4. As DNA, the CDR3 is TGCGCCAGCAGTCGACTAGCGGGGGGAACGAACACCGGGGAGCTGTTTTTT. As protein: CASSRLAGGTNTGELFF.

The gene calls are TRBV11-2 and TRBJ2-3; a possible D gene is TRBD2 (5 bases). The germline CDR1 and CDR2 sequences are SGHAT and FQNNGV. V lost 5 bases to trimming and J lost 2 bases, with 11 bases between them. The CDR3 has 14 amino acids. CDR3 in DNA: TGTGCCAGCAGCCCGGCGGGTATCACAGATACGCAGTATTTT. Translation gives CASSPAGITDTQYF. The full variable domain, with the rest looked up from reference TRBV11-2 and TRBJ2-3, is EAGVAQSPRYKIIEKRQSVAFWCNPISGHATLYWYQQILGQGPKLLIQFQNNGVVDDSQLPKDRFSAERLKGVDSTLKIQPAKLEDSAVYLCASSPAGITDTQYFGPGTRLTVL.

The rearrangement joins TRBV12-5 to TRBJ1-2; 10 bases map to TRBD1. The germline CDR1 and CDR2 sequences are LGHNT and FRNRAP. Unmatched junction bases numbered 6, after V lost 1 base and J lost 4 bases. The length of the CDR3 is 16 residues. The CDR3 coding sequence is TGTGCTAGTGGTTTGGGGACCGGGACAGGGGTCTATGGCTACACCTTC. It is translated as CASGLGTGTGVYGYTF.

V usage is TRBV6-6 and J usage is TRBJ2-3; no clear D gene. CDR1 is MNHNY, CDR2 SVGAGI, per germline (reference sequence). V shed 0 bases and J shed 3 bases, with 4 bases lying between them. The CDR3 extends over 13 amino acids. The CDR3 nucleotides are TGTGCCAGCAGTTACTCGTATACAGATACGCAGTATTTT. Its translation is CASSYSYTDTQYF.

The chain links TRBV15 to TRBJ2-7; 7 bases match TRBD1. The germline gives CDR1 LNHNV, CDR2 YYDKDF (reference sequence). The CDR3 contains 15 residues. V shed 5 bases, J shed 0 bases, and the junction held 7 bases outside the gene matches. CDR3 in DNA: TGTGCCACCAGCGCTTCGACAGGGAGCTCCTACGAGCAGTACTTC. This sequence encodes CATSASTGSSYEQYF.

V gene TRBV4-3 combines with J gene TRBJ2-3, with TRBD1 matching over 7 bases. The CDR3 sequence is 17 residues long. V gave up 0 bases and J gave up 6 bases; unmatched junction bases: 12. Germline V gene lookup returns CDR1 LGHNA and CDR2 YSLEER. The CDR3 nucleotides read TGCGCCAGCAGCCAAGATTTAAGAGCAGGGGGTAGGGATACGCAGTATTTT. Residues: CASSQDLRAGGRDTQYF.

J is TRBJ2-3 and V is TRBV5-1, with 9 bases aligning to TRBD2. V shed 4 bases, J shed 2 bases, and the junction held 11 bases outside the gene matches. CDR1 is SGHRS, CDR2 YFSETQ, per germline. The CDR3 contains 17 residues. CDR3: CASSRTGLAGITDTQYF. CDR3 sequence (DNA): TGCGCCAGCAGCCGTACTGGGCTAGCGGGGATCACAGATACGCAGTATTTT.

The gene calls are TRBV18 and TRBJ2-1; D call uncertain. The CDR3 totals 12 residues. V was pared by 4 bases and J by 8 bases, with 9 bases between. The germline V gene encodes CDR1 KGHSH and CDR2 LQKENI. The CDR3 here is CASSLSTDEQFF. The CDR3 region has the DNA TGTGCCAGCTCACTTTCAACAGATGAGCAGTTCTTC.

The gene calls are TRBV28 and TRBJ1-2; 7 bases map to TRBD1. With V trimmed by 2 bases and J by 0 bases, 3 bases remained unmatched. Germline-derived CDR1 and CDR2 are MDHEN and SYDVKM. This CDR3 has 15 amino acids. Here the CDR3 DNA reads TGTGCCAGCAGTTTACGGGACAGAGCTAACTATGGCTACACCTTC. Translation: CASSLRDRANYGYTF.

The chain carries TRBV30 and TRBJ1-4; D remains ambiguous. Between the trimmed V and J ends, which lost 0 bases and 8 bases, there was a span of 10 bases. The germline V gene has CDR1 GTSNPN and CDR2 SVGIG (reference sequence). This CDR3 is 13 amino acids long. The chain's CDR3 is CAWSVGPVEKLFF. The CDR3 coding sequence is TGTGCCTGGAGTGTTGGCCCCGTAGAAAAACTGTTTTTT.

V gene TRBV7-9 combines with J gene TRBJ2-1; 9 nucleotides line up with TRBD2. The CDR3 has 15 residues. V lost 5 bases to trimming and J lost 7 bases; unmatched junction nucleotides: 9. Per germline, CDR1 SEHNR and CDR2 FQNEAQ (reference sequence). The CDR3 reads CASSLGRGGSNEQFF. The CDR3 bases are TGTGCCAGCAGCCTCGGGCGGGGGGGAAGTAATGAGCAGTTCTTC. Looking up the rest from reference TRBV7-9 and TRBJ2-1 gives the full variable domain: DTGVSQNPRHKITKRGQNVTFRCDPISEHNRLYWYRQTLGQGPEFLTYFQNEAQLEKSRLLSDRFSAERPKGSFSTLEIQRTEQGDSAMYLCASSLGRGGSNEQFFGPGTRLTVL.

This clone appeared a few times. The chain employs TRBV6-6 and TRBJ1-2, with D perhaps matching TRBD1 (5 bases). This CDR3 has 13 amino acids. The germline V gene has CDR1 MNHNY and CDR2 SVGAGI (reference sequence). V lost 5 bases to trimming and J lost 3 bases, with 10 bases between them. The CDR3 DNA reads as TGTGCCAGCAGTGCAGGGTGGGACTATGGCTACACCTTC. Translated: CASSAGWDYGYTF.

This clone came up a few times. This sequence joins TRBV10-3 and TRBJ1-4; TRBD1 is a possible D gene (5 bases). The CDR3 loop spans 18 amino acids. The V end was cut by 3 bases, the J end by 0 bases, with 17 bases between. The germline V gene encodes CDR1 ENHRY and CDR2 SYGVKD. The CDR3 region is CAISDGWGGTATNEKLFF. CDR3 DNA: TGTGCCATCAGTGATGGTTGGGGGGGGACCGCAACTAATGAAAAACTGTTTTTT.

This clone was picked up many times. The V gene is TRBV7-5, the J gene TRBJ1-2; the table gives TRBD1 as D, unverified against the DNA. TRBV7-5 counts as a pseudogene. The CDR3 sequence is 15 residues long. The CDR3 reads CARSLATGTNYGYTF. The CDR3 nucleotides are TGTGCCAGAAGCTTAGCTACAGGGACTAACTATGGCTACACCTTC.

The gene calls are TRBV3-1 (or the pseudogene TRBV3-2) and TRBJ1-5; D unresolved. V was clipped by 1 base and J by 1 base, with 8 bases between them. The CDR3 extends over 15 amino acids. Per the germline V gene, CDR1 is LGHDT and CDR2 is YNNKEL (reference sequence). The CDR3 spells CASSQGFGSNQPQHF. The CDR3 DNA sequence: TGTGCCAGCAGCCAAGGCTTCGGGAGCAATCAGCCCCAGCATTTT.

This clone was seen a handful of times. The rearrangement links TRBV7-2 to TRBJ2-7, with 15 bases matching TRBD2. There are 17 residues in the CDR3. The ends lost 5 bases at V and 0 bases at J; junction bases unmatched: 5. The germline gives CDR1 SGHTA, CDR2 FQGNSA. This CDR3 is CASSPGTSGGPSYEQYF. The DNA of the CDR3 is TGTGCCAGCAGCCCCGGGACTAGCGGGGGGCCCTCCTACGAGCAGTACTTC.

DNA for the CDR3: TGTGCCACCAGCAGACGTGGGCGCCTTGATACGCAGTATTTT. Its protein is CATSRRGRLDTQYF. The rearrangement joins TRBV15 to TRBJ2-3, with D uncertain. Trimming removed 2 bases at V and 6 bases at J, with 12 bases between. The CDR3 has 14 amino acids. Germline CDR1 reads LNHNV; CDR2 reads YYDKDF (reference sequence).

The gene calls are TRBV7-9 and TRBJ1-4; D not resolved. Trimming shortened V by 1 base and J by 7 bases, and 4 bases separated the two germline ends. The germline gives CDR1 SEHNR, CDR2 FQNEAQ (reference sequence). This CDR3 is 12 amino acids long. The CDR3: CASSLESEKLFF. CDR3 DNA sequence: TGTGCCAGCAGCTTAGAGAGTGAAAAACTGTTTTTT. Full variable domain (missing parts from reference TRBV7-9 and TRBJ1-4): DTGVSQNPRHKITKRGQNVTFRCDPISEHNRLYWYRQTLGQGPEFLTYFQNEAQLEKSRLLSDRFSAERPKGSFSTLEIQRTEQGDSAMYLCASSLESEKLFFGSGTQLSVL.

This clone was picked up one time. The chain uses TRBV2 and TRBJ1-1, with a possible D match to TRBD1 (6 bases). Germline V gene data show CDR1 as SNHLY and CDR2 as FYNNEI. This CDR3 comprises 16 residues. With 0 bases removed from V and 8 bases from J, the gap between germline ends came to 19 bases. CDR3 in amino acids: CASSEAASIRTEEAFF. The CDR3 DNA is TGTGCCAGCAGTGAAGCGGCCTCCATAAGGACAGAAGAAGCTTTCTTT.

The chain has TRBV5-1 and TRBJ2-5; TRBD1 might be the D (6 bases). V shed 0 bases and J shed 1 base, with 7 bases lying between them. Germline assignment: CDR1 SGHRS and CDR2 YFSETQ. The CDR3 loop spans 14 amino acids. The CDR3 DNA sequence: TGCGCCAGCAGCTTGGGAGGGGGCCAAGAGACCCAGTACTTC. Its translation is CASSLGGGQETQYF. Together with reference TRBV5-1 and TRBJ2-5, the CDR3 gives the full variable domain: KAGVTQTPRYLIKTRGQQVTLSCSPISGHRSVSWYQQTPGQGLQFLFEYFSETQRNKGNFPGRFSGRQFSNSRSEMNVSTLELGDSALYLCASSLGGGQETQYFGPGTRLLVL.

The V call is TRBV6-4, the J call TRBJ1-5; 8 nucleotides agree with TRBD1. Per germline, CDR1 MRHNA and CDR2 SNTAGT. The CDR3 runs 16 residues. V was clipped by 6 bases and J by 4 bases; unmatched bases: 11. DNA for the CDR3: TGTGCCAGCAGCGTGACAGGGGTCTATAGTAATCAGCCCCAGCATTTT. Amino acid sequence: CASSVTGVYSNQPQHF.

The chain uses TRBV5-5 and TRBJ2-5; no definite D call. CDR3 length: 17 residues. CDR1 SGHKS and CDR2 YYEKEE come from the germline V gene (reference sequence). Trimming took 0 bases from V and 2 from J, leaving 17 bases between them. The CDR3 loop is CASSLGDGGFAQETQYF. The CDR3 coding sequence is TGTGCCAGCAGCTTGGGTGACGGCGGATTCGCTCAAGAGACCCAGTACTTC.

The chain carries TRBV6-5 and TRBJ2-1; the D gene is possibly TRBD1 (5 bases). CDR3 size: 13 residues. Trimming removed 0 bases at V and 9 bases at J, with 9 bases between. The germline V gene encodes CDR1 MNHEY and CDR2 SVGAGI. The CDR3 protein is CASSYSSTVEQFF. The DNA of the CDR3 is TGTGCCAGCAGTTACTCGTCGACAGTTGAGCAGTTCTTC.

The CDR3 DNA sequence: TGTGCCAGCAGCTTAGACAGGGATCAGCCCCAGCATTTT. Translation gives CASSLDRDQPQHF. This rearrangement joins TRBV7-2 to TRBJ1-5, with D possibly being TRBD1 (6 bases). CDR3 length: 13 amino acids. Between the trimmed V and J ends, which lost 1 base and 5 bases, there was a span of 6 bases. Germline CDR1 and CDR2: SGHTA and FQGNSA.

The gene calls are TRBV4-1 and TRBJ2-2, with a possible D match to TRBD2 (7 bases). The CDR3 length is 15 residues. V was pared by 1 base and J by 6 bases, with 12 bases between. Germline V gives CDR1 MGHRA, CDR2 YSYEKL. CDR3 sequence (DNA): TGCGCCAGCAGCCAAGTCGCGGGGGCGGCCGGGGAGCTGTTTTTT. Residues: CASSQVAGAAGELFF.